Described below is a single TCR beta chain sequence and its context. CDR1 and CDR2 (germline): LNHDA, SQIVND (reference sequence). Trimming at V came to 3 bases and at J to 5 bases, leaving 11 bases not matched to a gene. This CDR3 has 17 amino acids. The sample comes from a study of blood T cell repertoires in COVID-19. Here immunoSEQ multiplex PCR was the method, and the copy in TCRdb shows in-frame clones only, minus some. The data contain a few hundred thousand clones, approximately 90% of them seen just once; the ten biggest clones take up about 0.8%. The origin of this receptor is a man aged 30 to 39 with acute or convalescent COVID-19. Sequencing was carried out using peripheral blood. The chain has TRBV19 and TRBJ2-7; 12 nucleotides line up with TRBD1. CDR3 sequence: CASSIFPGTGGINEQYF. The CDR3 DNA sequence: TGTGCCAGTAGTATCTTCCCTGGGACAGGGGGCATCAACGAGCAGTACTTC. Full variable domain (outside the CDR3, taken from reference TRBV19 and TRBJ2-7): DGGITQSPKYLFRKEGQNVTLSCEQNLNHDAMYWYRQDPGQGLRLIYYSQIVNDFQKGDIAEGYSVSREKKESFPLTVTSAQKNPTAFYLCASSIFPGTGGINEQYFGPGTRLTVT.